This TCR beta chain was observed in a study of OX40 agonist ivuxolimab in advanced cancers. Study results and limitations: Individuals who were partial responders at 0.1-3.0 mg/kg had clonal expansion that ranked among the lowest.

Measured with immunoSEQ multiplex PCR; TCRdb has only the in-frame clones, and not every one. This table has approximately 91,000 clones, around 85% appearing once. The CDR3 covers 14 residues. The germline V and J ends were trimmed by 5 bases and 5 bases, with 15 bases remaining between them. Germline V gene data show CDR1 as SGHTA and CDR2 as FQGNSA. This clone was counted a single time. As yet, its antigen is unknown. This TCR was recovered from an adult with an advanced solid tumor such as melanoma, head and neck, liver or kidney cancer. The rearrangement links TRBV7-2 to TRBJ1-2; D remains unclear. Source: CD4+ or CD8+ T cells sorted from blood, taken in a trial of the OX40 agonist ivuxolimab. The CDR3 bases are TGTGCCAGCAGCCTAGGCCAGCGAGGGTATGGCTACACCTTC. This gives the protein CASSLGQRGYGYTF.